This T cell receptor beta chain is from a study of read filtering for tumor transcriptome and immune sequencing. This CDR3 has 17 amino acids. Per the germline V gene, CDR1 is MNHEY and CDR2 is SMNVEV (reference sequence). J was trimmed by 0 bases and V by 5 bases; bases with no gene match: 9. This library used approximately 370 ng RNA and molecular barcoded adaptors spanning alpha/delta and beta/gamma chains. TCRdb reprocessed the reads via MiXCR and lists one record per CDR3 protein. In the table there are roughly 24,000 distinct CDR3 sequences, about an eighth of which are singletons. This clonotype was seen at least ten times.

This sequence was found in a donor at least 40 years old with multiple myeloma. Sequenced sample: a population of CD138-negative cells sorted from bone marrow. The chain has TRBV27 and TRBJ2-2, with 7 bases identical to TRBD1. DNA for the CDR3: TGTGCCAGCAGTCCCGGGACAGTCCTTTCGAACACCGGGGAGCTGTTTTTT. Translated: CASSPGTVLSNTGELFF.